The present entry profiles one T cell receptor (beta chain) with its context. What this receptor recognizes is not known. It has no much larger one-base neighbor in the sample; base qualities were not kept. Samples from volunteer blood donors who had recovered from COVID-19 were contributed by a second Seattle source. Whole blood was collected in K2EDTA tubes by collaborating institutions according to the institutions' own protocols. For TCRbeta analysis, collaborator samples were shipped as frozen whole blood, as isolated PBMCs, or as DNA extracted from either sample type. The immunoSEQ Assay, a bias-controlled multiplex PCR, was used to amplify TCRbeta CDR3 regions from genomic DNA. The published analysis was carried out like this. The number of nucleated cells in each sample was estimated by amplification of reference gene primers within the assay. To quantify the absolute abundance of each unique TCRbeta CDR3 rearrangement, sequence reads were collapsed and filtered. Productive Simpson clonality was computed per sample as the square root of Simpson's diversity index over productive rearrangements. The clones in this table, taken by TCRdb from immuneACCESS, are in-frame only. Not every clone is retained; where verified, under half of the shortfall comes from an unresolved V gene, and the cause of the rest is unknown. V, J and clone size derive from that table, while D and trimming were established from the DNA sequence. The table for this sample lists hundreds of thousands of clones; about nine tenths of them were counted only once. Jointly, the top ten make up more than 6.5% of the sample.

The sample comes from a study of blood T cell repertoires in COVID-19 (dated by TCRdb to the early 2020s). Some background on the complete study: Collaborator samples came from the United States, Italy and Spain and covered acute and convalescent phases of COVID-19. A freely available public database, intended as a resource for researchers studying the immune response to SARS-CoV-2, is where the repertoires were released. Subjects who had been exposed to COVID-19, were actively infected with it, or had recovered from it provided the deeply sampled blood TCRbeta repertoires that made up the dataset. Sample metadata almost always included a de-identified subject ID, COVID-19 status, age in years and sex. Samples came from the ongoing ImmuneRACE study (first 160 participants) plus 1,254 subjects from 6 global collaborators. The material from the prospective study consisted of cDNA or gDNA derived from T cells, B-cell-depleted T cells, or PBMCs. Where HLA class I and class II types were available, the types were taken from metadata supplied by the sample provider, not from assay-based typing. What the research found in general, with its limitations: The quantity of clinical and demographic metadata differed by source and by participant and was supplied without curation.

Inclusive of the bounding cysteine and phenylalanine, the CDR3 is 15 residues long. Only the CDR3 DNA is retained, 45 bases long and in frame from the first base. V loses 3 bases, J loses 4 bases, and the germline ends lie 16 bases apart. CDR1 and CDR2 (SGDLS, YYNGEE) derive from the germline V gene. In this chain, TRBV9 is recombined with TRBJ1-1; matching of 6 bases hints at TRBD1 as the D gene. The sequenced sample consisted of peripheral blood. This clonotype was obtained from a woman in her thirties who had recovered from COVID-19. CDR3 sequence: CASSAQGGGATEAFF. Read as DNA, the sequence is TGTGCCAGCAGCGCACAGGGCGGGGGAGCCACTGAAGCTTTCTTT.